The rows below give T cell receptor beta chains drawn from one sample of a study of blood T cell repertoires in COVID-19. Profiling relied on immunoSEQ multiplex PCR, and the TCRdb table lists in-frame clones only, not all of them. This sample carries 300,000 or so clones, more than 85% of them seen once, and the ten largest clones take roughly 0.94%. The sequencing sample was made of PBMCs or T cells enriched from blood (not recorded which). The receptors shown here come from a woman in her thirties who had recovered from COVID-19. Each CDR3 is given with its conserved first and last residue. A D gene is named only where the DNA matches it firmly.

TRBD1 | TRBJ1-5 | TRBV3-1/TRBV3-2 | CASSRGWTGRNQPQHF
NA | TRBJ2-7 | TRBV15 | CATSPVGAREQYF
TRBD1 | TRBJ1-2 | TRBV7-8 | CASSRTGVIGYTF
TRBD1 | TRBJ1-6 | TRBV28 | CASSPRDRSYSPLHF
NA | TRBJ1-5 | TRBV19 | CASSIELNQPQHF
TRBD1 | TRBJ1-2 | TRBV6-5 | CASSGTAYGYTF
TRBD1 | TRBJ1-1 | TRBV5-4 | CASSSTGVGTEAFF
TRBD1 | TRBJ2-7 | TRBV18 | CASSPRQGGSYEQYF
NA | TRBJ1-1 | TRBV19 | CASSPRGAGEAFF
TRBD1 | TRBJ1-1 | TRBV10-1 | CASSWGQSEAFF